This note documents a single TCR beta chain sequence. This clone's antigen is unknown. Per-nucleotide qualities are absent, and no much larger clonotype sits a single base away. A FACSAria II was used to sort memory CD4+ T cells, defined as single viable CD3+CD4+CD8-CD45RO+ cells. CMV serostatus was assessed using a Roche Elecsys assay, by which serum IgG against CMV pp150, pp28, p38 and p52 was detected. Following thawing, total CD4+ T cells were enriched through positive selection using CD4 magnetic microbeads. The samples came from a different study that was designed specifically to examine the CD4+ T cell memory repertoire. Peripheral blood mononuclear cells were isolated and cryopreserved according to standard operating procedures, and serum was kept at -80 degrees C. CD3-PerCP (BW264/56), CD4-APC (RPA-T4), CD45RO-PE (UCHT1) and CD8-Pacific Orange (3B5) antibodies were used for staining, and non-viable cells were excluded with Sytox blue.

The sample originates from a study of memory CD4+ T cells and cytomegalovirus serostatus (dated by TCRdb to the late 2010s). At the level of the whole study: A total of 33 healthy Belgian adults, of whom 9 were CMV seropositive and approximately 24 were CMV seronegative, were included in the cohort. To replicate a published TCR-based CMV serostatus classifier, the study sequenced CD4+ memory TCRbeta repertoires from a Belgian cohort whose cytomegalovirus serostatus was known. Beyond this particular receptor, the publication reports: Only CD4+CD45RO+ memory cells were sequenced, in contrast to the original study, in which naive and memory CD4+ and CD8+ populations were covered. The original-framework classifier achieved a median bootstrapped AUC of approximately 0.94 with a 95% CI of 0.76-1.00 on the Belgian cohort. Of fewer than 200 previously reported CMV-associated TCRbeta sequences, some 73 appeared in the CD4+ memory repertoires, each in one to five individuals. The results were interpreted as suggesting that the CMV-associated TCR signature is largely present in the CD4+ memory repertoire. For CMV serostatus prediction, a median bootstrapped AUC of approximately 0.95 was reached with the original framework, and a median bootstrapped AUC of about 0.91 was reached with a US-trained random forest.

Genomic DNA was extracted from sorted cells with the Quick-DNA Microprep Kit. Amplification of TCRbeta DNA was done with the immunoSEQ hsTCRbeta kit, following the protocol from the manufacturer. An Illumina MiSeq instrument was used to sequence the TCRbeta libraries. On the study's bioinformatics: Once out-of-frame sequences had been removed, a few million distinct TCRbeta sequences were left, which works out to an average of around 73,000 per individual. Each individual was scored using the number of some 150 previously reported CMV-associated TCRbeta sequences that the individual carried and the total number of productive distinct TCRbeta sequences. A beta-binomial model was reimplemented in Python, and scikit-learn random forests with default parameters were trained on data from the US cohort. Classifier performance on the Belgian cohort was reported as the median AUC with percentile confidence intervals calculated over 10,000 bootstrap iterations. The immuneACCESS repertoire file appears here via TCRdb, limited to in-frame rearrangements. These files lack a portion of the clones; in checked studies, under half of the deficit traces to unresolved V genes, and the cause of the others is not known. V and J calls and clone size are given by that table; D and trimming were obtained from the DNA. This sample gives over 50,000 clones in total; around three quarters of them show up just once. 1.6% of the sample goes to the ten largest clones.

Clipping removes 2 bases from V and 6 bases from J, with 9 as the unmatched junction base count. CDR1 and CDR2 were assigned from the germline V gene (reference sequence) as GTSNPN and SVGIG. Including the terminal cysteine and phenylalanine, the CDR3 comprises 15 residues. This entry keeps only the CDR3 DNA: 45 bases, framed from base 1. This chain is built from TRBV30 and TRBJ2-2; TRBD2 agrees with 7 junctional bases. The TCR sequence derives from an adult in good health and CMV-seronegative. The sample was memory CD4+ T cells from blood. The sequenced DNA is TGTGCCTGGAGTTCCGGGACTACTACGTCCGGGGAGCTGTTTTTT. Its product reads: CAWSSGTTTSGELFF.